Following are 19 T cell receptor beta chains from one sample sequenced in a study of response to subunit inactivated influenza vaccine. TCRdb itself ran the RT-PCR reads through MiXCR, one entry per CDR3 protein. The sample shows 650,000 to 800,000 distinct CDR3 sequences, approximately 15% of them seen only once. The sequencing used PBMCs from blood, collected roughly 2 weeks before vaccination. The receptors here all came from a man aged 50 or older who received an inactivated influenza vaccine.

In its sample, this clonotype was seen a few times. The chain joins TRBV29-1 to TRBJ2-5, with 7 bases lining up with TRBD1. Trimming cost V 7 bases and J 5 bases; bases outside gene matches: 4. Per the germline V gene, CDR1 is SQVTM and CDR2 is ANQGSEA. This CDR3 is built from 11 residues. The CDR3 bases are TGCAGCGCGAACAGGGGTGAGACCCAGTACTTC. It encodes CSANRGETQYF.

The V gene is TRBV12-3 or TRBV12-4, the J gene TRBJ2-5, with D perhaps given as TRBD1 or TRBD2 (5 bases each). V was cut by 7 bases and J by 4 bases, with 19 bases left in between. This CDR3 region has 15 residues. The CDR3 DNA reads TGTGCCAGCACCCTAGACCAGGGAGTCGGAGAGACCCAGTACTTC. It specifies CASTLDQGVGETQYF.

The rearrangement joins TRBV20-1 to TRBJ2-1, with TRBD2 matching over 11 bases. Germline trimming cut 6 bases from V and 4 bases from J; bases unmatched to any gene: 5. This CDR3 is 14 amino acids long. CDR1 and CDR2 (germline): DFQATT, SNEGSKA (reference sequence). The CDR3 nucleotides read TGCAGTGCAGCCGGGACTAGCGGTTACAATGAGCAGTTCTTC. It yields the protein CSAAGTSGYNEQFF.

This clonotype was picked up a small number of times. The genes are TRBV12-3 or TRBV12-4 and TRBJ2-7; D is undetermined. The CDR3 consists of 13 residues. The V gene lost 3 bases and the J gene lost 4 bases, with 10 bases spanning the gap. CDR3 region: CASSFGDKYEQYF. CDR3 DNA sequence: TGTGCCAGCAGTTTCGGCGACAAGTACGAGCAGTACTTC.

This chain joins TRBV10-3 and TRBJ2-2, with a possible D match to TRBD1 (6 bases). CDR1 ENHRY and CDR2 SYGVKD come from the germline V gene. The CDR3 is 14 residues long. Between the trimmed V and J ends, which lost 5 bases and 7 bases, there was a span of 14 bases. CDR3 sequence: CAISPQGVGGELFF. CDR3 sequence (DNA): TGTGCCATCAGTCCACAGGGTGTGGGCGGGGAGCTGTTTTTT.

This clonotype turned up a few times. The chain joins TRBV9 to TRBJ2-1; D could derive from TRBD1 or TRBD2 (6 bases each). The CDR3 contains 17 residues. The germline CDR1 and CDR2 sequences are SGDLS and YYNGEE. V lost 0 bases, J lost 5 bases, and 18 bases lay in between. CDR3 nucleotide sequence: TGTGCCAGCAGCGTAGGTGTCGCGGGGACACTAAACAATGAGCAGTTCTTC. This codes for CASSVGVAGTLNNEQFF.

V and J are TRBV20-1 and TRBJ2-7; 12 nucleotides match TRBD2. The CDR3 sequence is 14 residues long. The junction had 3 bases not matched to a gene; V was cut back by 5 bases and J by 1 base. Germline V CDR1 and CDR2: DFQATT, SNEGSKA (reference sequence). CDR3 DNA: TGCAGTGCTCCTGGACTAGCGGGATCCTACGAGCAGTACTTC. It yields the protein CSAPGLAGSYEQYF.

In this sample, this clonotype turned up a few times. The rearrangement links TRBV7-9 to TRBJ2-5; D remains ambiguous. From germline, CDR1 is SEHNR and CDR2 FQNEAQ (reference sequence). Trimming left V 6 bases short and J 0 bases short, with 5 bases between. This CDR3 is built from 12 residues. The CDR3 region is CASRGNQETQYF. The CDR3, as DNA: TGTGCCAGCAGGGGTAACCAAGAGACCCAGTACTTC.

The chain recombines TRBV4-3 with TRBJ2-2; 7 bases align to TRBD1. This CDR3 region has 16 residues. V shed 3 bases, J shed 2 bases, and the junction held 6 bases outside the gene matches. Germline V gene data show CDR1 as LGHNA and CDR2 as YSLEER. The CDR3 coding sequence is TGCGCCAGCAGCCAGTCCGGGACAGCCAACACCGGGGAGCTGTTTTTT. Protein sequence: CASSQSGTANTGELFF.

A few counts support this clonotype. The chain employs TRBV5-1 and TRBJ2-7, with 8 bases identical to TRBD1. Germline V lookup: CDR1 SGHRS, CDR2 YFSETQ. The CDR3 loop spans 14 amino acids. Unmatched junction bases numbered 5, after V lost 4 bases and J lost 2 bases. CDR3 sequence: CASSKGTGPYEQYF. The CDR3 coding sequence is TGCGCCAGCAGCAAAGGGACAGGTCCCTACGAGCAGTACTTC.

This clonotype was detected many times. V gene TRBV28 combines with J gene TRBJ2-7; 9 nucleotides agree with TRBD2. The germline V gene encodes CDR1 MDHEN and CDR2 SYDVKM. The CDR3 contains 15 residues. The J segment lost 2 bases and the V segment lost 2 bases, leaving 4 bases of the junction unmatched. The chain's CDR3 is CASSLQAGGAYEQYF. DNA for the CDR3: TGTGCCAGCAGTTTACAAGCGGGAGGAGCCTACGAGCAGTACTTC. Drawing the rest from reference TRBV28 and TRBJ2-7, the complete variable domain is DVKVTQSSRYLVKRTGEKVFLECVQDMDHENMFWYRQDPGLGLRLIYFSYDVKMKEKGDIPEGYSVSREKKERFSLILESASTNQTSMYLCASSLQAGGAYEQYFGPGTRLTVT.

The V gene is TRBV30, the J gene TRBJ2-1; perhaps TRBD2 as D (6 bases). Trimming cost V 0 bases and J 11 bases, with 20 bases left between them. There are 15 residues in the CDR3. Looked up from germline, CDR1 is GTSNPN and CDR2 is SVGIG (reference sequence). The CDR3 sequence: CAWSVRRREQIKQFF. CDR3 DNA sequence: TGTGCCTGGAGTGTACGCCGACGGGAGCAAATAAAGCAGTTCTTC.

This clonotype appeared a few times. The CDR3 ends on some other residue instead of the conserved phenylalanine or tryptophan, so this is likely a read error. V usage is TRBV28 and J usage is TRBJ2-7, with a tentative D call TRBD1 (5 bases). Trimming shortened V by 5 bases and J by 0 bases, and 8 bases separated the two germline ends. The germline V gene has CDR1 MDHEN and CDR2 SYDVKM. There are 13 residues in the CDR3. The CDR3 reads CASSGHLSYEQYL. Written as DNA, the CDR3 is TGTGCCAGCAGTGGACACCTCTCCTACGAGCAGTACCTC.

The chain uses TRBV6-5 and TRBJ2-7; TRBD1 agrees at 7 bases. CDR3 length: 16 amino acids. Germline CDR1 reads MNHEY; CDR2 reads SVGAGI. The J segment lost 2 bases and the V segment lost 7 bases, leaving 14 bases of the junction unmatched. For the CDR3, the DNA is TGTGCCAGCACTAACTCTTACGACAGGGTGACCTACGAGCAGTACTTC. Its protein product is CASTNSYDRVTYEQYF.

This clonotype has just a few counts. The chain carries TRBV20-1 and TRBJ2-7, with a tentative D call TRBD2 (5 bases). Trimming took off 3 bases at V and 9 bases at J, with 15 bases between the two ends. The germline CDR1 and CDR2 sequences are DFQATT and SNEGSKA (reference sequence). The CDR3 spans 12 residues. The CDR3 loop reads CSARGSTIGQYF. DNA for the CDR3: TGCAGTGCTAGGGGGAGCACGATAGGGCAGTACTTC.

A few counts support this clonotype. The J gene is TRBJ2-1, the V gene TRBV18, with 9 bases matching TRBD2. V was clipped by 0 bases and J by 4 bases; unmatched bases: 4. The germline CDR1 and CDR2 sequences are KGHSH and LQKENI. This CDR3 comprises 16 residues. The CDR3 nucleotides are TGTGCCAGCTCACCACCGGCTAGCGGGATTTACAATGAGCAGTTCTTC. Translating it yields CASSPPASGIYNEQFF.

This chain joins TRBV7-2 and TRBJ2-7; no clear D gene. From germline, CDR1 is SGHTA and CDR2 FQGNSA. Trimming pared 5 bases from V and 0 bases from J, leaving 14 bases between. The CDR3 is 15 residues long. CDR3 in DNA: TGTGCCAGCAGCGCCCAGCACCAGGTCTCCTACGAGCAGTACTTC. Translating gives CASSAQHQVSYEQYF.

The chain carries TRBV9 and TRBJ1-2, with TRBD1 identical over 7 bases. The V gene's germline CDR1 is SGDLS and CDR2 YYNGEE. Unmatched junction bases numbered 6, after V lost 0 bases and J lost 7 bases. The CDR3 has 14 residues. CDR3 amino acids: CASSVGSRGPGYTF. The DNA of the CDR3 is TGTGCCAGCAGCGTAGGATCTAGGGGGCCTGGCTACACCTTC.

This clonotype turned up a few times. This chain links TRBV18 with TRBJ2-3; maybe TRBD2 (5 bases). Germline V lookup: CDR1 KGHSH, CDR2 LQKENI. There are 14 residues in the CDR3. Trimming shortened V by 2 bases and J by 3 bases, and 9 bases separated the two germline ends. CDR3 sequence: CASSPMTITDTQYF. The CDR3 DNA is TGTGCCAGCTCACCAATGACTATTACAGATACGCAGTATTTT. Full variable domain (remainder filled in from reference TRBV18 and TRBJ2-3): NAGVMQNPRHLVRRRGQEARLRCSPMKGHSHVYWYRQLPEEGLKFMVYLQKENIIDESGMPKERFSAEFPKEGPSILRIQQVVRGDSAAYFCASSPMTITDTQYFGPGTRLTVL.